A single sample is the source of the 22 T cell receptor beta chains below, sequenced in a study of T cells in Graves' hyperthyroidism and ophthalmopathy. Amplification targeted TCR beta CDR3 regions from RNA transcripts. When the TCR CDR3 underwent first-round RT-PCR, the HTBI primer set was used. TCRdb fed the multiplex PCR reads into MiXCR, producing one record per CDR3 protein. Of fewer than 800,000 distinct CDR3 sequences listed, 16% are singletons. Sequencing used blood. These receptors all stem from a man between 18 and 35 years old with Graves' hyperthyroidism.

The V gene is TRBV18, the J gene TRBJ2-7, with D possibly called TRBD1 or TRBD2 (5 bases each). From germline, CDR1 is KGHSH and CDR2 LQKENI. V was cut by 4 bases and J by 9 bases, with 19 bases left in between. The CDR3 contains 14 residues. The CDR3 DNA sequence: TGTGCCAGCTCACGACCAGGTATAAGAGGGGTGCAGTACTTC. Protein product: CASSRPGIRGVQYF. Variable domain in full (rest from reference TRBV18 and TRBJ2-7): NAGVMQNPRHLVRRRGQEARLRCSPMKGHSHVYWYRQLPEEGLKFMVYLQKENIIDESGMPKERFSAEFPKEGPSILRIQQVVRGDSAAYFCASSRPGIRGVQYFGPGTRLTVT.

This clonotype was seen more than once but under ten times. The gene calls are TRBV6-5 and TRBJ2-7; 12 bases are shared with TRBD2. The germline gives CDR1 MNHEY, CDR2 SVGAGI. This CDR3 has 17 amino acids. The ends lost 5 bases at V and 0 bases at J; junction bases unmatched: 8. CDR3 sequence reads: CASSVLAGGLSSYEQYF. The CDR3 DNA sequence: TGTGCCAGCAGTGTACTAGCGGGAGGCCTGAGCTCCTACGAGCAGTACTTC.

On this clonotype itself: A much larger clonotype is one base distant, so this may be a read error. The chain employs TRBV12-3 or TRBV12-4 and TRBJ1-5; D not certain. The CDR3 runs to 14 residues. V was shortened by 3 bases and J by 6 bases, with 12 bases between the two germline ends. The CDR3: CASSLVGVSQPQHF. The CDR3, as DNA: TGTGCCAGCAGTTTGGTTGGGGTGAGTCAGCCCCAGCATTTT.

In this sample, this clonotype turned up many times. This chain connects TRBV24-1 to TRBJ2-3; 10 bases agree with TRBD1. The CDR3 length is 17 residues. With V trimmed by 4 bases and J by 4 bases, 10 bases remained unmatched. Germline CDR1 KGHDR, CDR2 SFDVKD. The CDR3 sequence is CATSDPGTGAVSDTQYF. As DNA, the CDR3 is TGTGCCACCAGTGACCCCGGGACAGGGGCCGTCTCAGATACGCAGTATTTT.

This clonotype was seen ten or more times. V usage is TRBV5-8 and J usage is TRBJ2-3; D is possibly TRBD1 (6 bases). The germline V gene has CDR1 SGHTS and CDR2 YDEGEE. V was shortened by 0 bases and J by 4 bases, with 12 bases between the two germline ends. The CDR3 totals 15 residues. The CDR3 nucleotides are TGTGCCAGCAGCTTGGTCCGGGACATCCCAGATACGCAGTATTTT. Encoded protein: CASSLVRDIPDTQYF. Using reference TRBV5-8 and TRBJ2-3 for the parts outside the CDR3, the full variable domain is EAGVTQSPTHLIKTRGQQATLRCSPISGHTSVYWYQQALGLGLQFLLWYDEGEERNRGNFPPRFSGRQFPNYSSELNVNALELEDSALYLCASSLVRDIPDTQYFGPGTRLTVL.

This clonotype was detected only a few times. This chain connects TRBV20-1 to TRBJ1-4, with D perhaps matching TRBD1 (6 bases). The CDR3 has 15 residues. CDR1 and CDR2 from the germline V gene are DFQATT and SNEGSKA (reference sequence). Trimming shortened V by 6 bases and J by 8 bases, and 22 bases separated the two germline ends. The CDR3 DNA is TGCAGTGCAACAGAGGAGGGGGGGCTGGGAGAAAAACTGTTTTTT. It specifies CSATEEGGLGEKLFF.

This clonotype has just a few counts. This chain connects TRBV7-3 to TRBJ2-1; the D gene is possibly TRBD2 (6 bases). V lost 5 bases, J lost 7 bases, and 21 bases lay in between. The CDR3 is made up of 16 amino acids. CDR1 is SGHTA, CDR2 FQGTGA, per germline. CDR3 sequence reads: CASSPLLGGPLNEQFF. The CDR3 region has the DNA TGTGCCAGCAGCCCCTTGCTTGGAGGGCCTCTGAATGAGCAGTTCTTC.

This clonotype came up many times. The chain recombines TRBV2 with TRBJ2-5; D perhaps matches TRBD2 (5 bases). CDR1 is SNHLY and CDR2 is FYNNEI in the germline V gene. The CDR3 has 14 residues. V was trimmed by 3 bases and J by 5 bases, leaving 13 bases between them. Here the CDR3 DNA reads TGTGCCAGCAGTGAGTTTTCGGGGAAGGAGACCCAGTACTTC. As protein: CASSEFSGKETQYF.

The CDR3 region is CASSPLPGRNEQFF. In DNA form, the CDR3 reads TGTGCCAGCAGCCCCCTGCCAGGTAGGAATGAGCAGTTCTTC. This chain uses TRBV3-1 with TRBJ2-1; D is unclear. Germline values: CDR1 LGHDT, CDR2 YNNKEL (reference sequence). Trimming removed 4 bases at V and 7 bases at J, with 14 bases between. The CDR3 consists of 14 residues.

This clonotype was recorded many times. This chain links TRBV28 with TRBJ2-1; D is tentatively TRBD1 or TRBD2 (5 bases each). CDR3 size: 16 residues. Germline V gene lookup returns CDR1 MDHEN and CDR2 SYDVKM. The ends were cut back, 8 bases at V and 8 bases at J, with 25 bases in the middle. The CDR3 sequence is CASCYQFGREPHEQFF. DNA for the CDR3: TGTGCCAGCTGCTACCAGTTTGGCAGGGAGCCCCATGAGCAGTTCTTC.

In its sample, this clonotype was seen a few times. The rearrangement uses TRBV20-1 and TRBJ2-2, with D perhaps given as TRBD1 or TRBD2 (5 bases each). V was pared by 7 bases and J by 0 bases, with 12 bases between. Germline CDR1 and CDR2: DFQATT and SNEGSKA (reference sequence). CDR3 length equals 14 residues. CDR3 protein: CSVPGTANTGELFF. The CDR3 DNA sequence: TGCAGTGTCCCCGGGACGGCGAACACCGGGGAGCTGTTTTTT.

The sample holds many counts of this clonotype. The V gene is TRBV7-8, the J gene TRBJ1-1; tentative D call: TRBD1 (6 bases). The germline gives CDR1 SGHVS, CDR2 FQNEAQ. The CDR3 has 14 residues. Trimming shortened V by 7 bases and J by 7 bases, and 19 bases separated the two germline ends. The CDR3 spells CASTKIPGASEAFF. For the CDR3, the DNA is TGTGCCAGCACCAAGATTCCGGGGGCGAGTGAAGCTTTCTTT.

The genes are TRBV10-3 and TRBJ2-7; D is unresolved. V shed 2 bases and J shed 7 bases, with 12 bases lying between them. Germline loops: CDR1 ENHRY, CDR2 SYGVKD. The CDR3 runs to 13 residues. In DNA form, the CDR3 reads TGTGCCATCAGTGAGGGCAGCCCTTTGGAGCAGTACTTC. Its translation: CAISEGSPLEQYF.

The chain is built from TRBV6-1 and TRBJ2-3; tentative D call: TRBD2 (5 bases). The V end was cut by 5 bases, the J end by 5 bases, with 17 bases between. Germline V gene data show CDR1 as MNHNS and CDR2 as SASEGT. This CDR3 spans 15 amino acids. CDR3 in amino acids: CASSTSDGSQDTQYF. The CDR3 nucleotides read TGTGCCAGCAGTACCTCCGATGGGAGCCAAGATACGCAGTATTTT.

This clonotype has a handful of counts. This sequence joins TRBV28 and TRBJ2-6; no clear D gene. There are 16 residues in the CDR3. CDR1 and CDR2 from the germline V gene are MDHEN and SYDVKM. V was cut by 4 bases and J by 0 bases, with 10 bases left in between. CDR3 sequence (DNA): TGTGCCAGCAGTTCGCCCGCTATCTCTGGGGCCAACGTCCTGACTTTC. Its translation is CASSSPAISGANVLTF.

This clonotype was counted at least ten times. This chain links TRBV29-1 with TRBJ2-1, with D maybe TRBD2 (5 bases). Germline assignment: CDR1 SQVTM and CDR2 ANQGSEA. CDR3 size: 13 residues. V dropped 1 base and J dropped 9 bases, with 13 bases sitting between them. The CDR3 DNA sequence: TGCAGCGTTGAAGCTCGCGGGCGGGTTGAGCAGTTCTTC. Its protein is CSVEARGRVEQFF.

This clonotype was detected many times. The chain uses TRBV18 and TRBJ2-2; TRBD2 matches at 8 bases. Trimming took 6 bases from V and 3 from J; bases not matched to a gene: 6. The CDR3 is 15 amino acids. Per germline, CDR1 KGHSH and CDR2 LQKENI. CDR3 coding DNA: TGTGCCAGCTCCCTGACTAGCGCCTACACCGGGGAGCTGTTTTTT. It encodes CASSLTSAYTGELFF.

Only one count was recorded for this clonotype. The rearrangement joins TRBV20-1 to TRBJ2-1; 12 positions agree with TRBD2. The CDR3 consists of 16 residues. Trimming at V came to 6 bases and at J to 4 bases, leaving 10 bases not matched to a gene. In germline, CDR1 is DFQATT, CDR2 SNEGSKA (reference sequence). CDR3 nucleotides: TGCAGTGCAACATCTGCCGGGACTAGCGGGTACAATGAGCAGTTCTTC. It specifies CSATSAGTSGYNEQFF.

This clonotype was recorded a few times. The rearrangement links TRBV27 to TRBJ2-7; possible D gene TRBD2, 5 bases. Germline assignment: CDR1 MNHEY and CDR2 SMNVEV (reference sequence). The CDR3 contains 17 residues. V gave up 0 bases and J gave up 3 bases, with 18 bases separating them. The CDR3 is CASSLSPGGSAYYEQYF. CDR3 coding DNA: TGTGCCAGCAGTTTATCCCCAGGTGGGAGTGCATACTACGAGCAGTACTTC.

The table lists this clonotype with a few counts. The chain links TRBV19 to TRBJ2-2; weak D call: TRBD1 (5 bases). V dropped 6 bases and J dropped 5 bases, with 13 bases sitting between them. The length of the CDR3 is 14 residues. Germline V lookup: CDR1 LNHDA, CDR2 SQIVND (reference sequence). CDR3 protein: CASRIQGRTGELFF. CDR3 sequence (DNA): TGTGCCAGTAGAATCCAGGGAAGGACCGGGGAGCTGTTTTTT.

The chain links TRBV18 to TRBJ1-2, with a tentative D call TRBD1 (5 bases). The V end was cut by 1 base, the J end by 3 bases, with 12 bases between. Germline assignment: CDR1 KGHSH and CDR2 LQKENI. This CDR3 comprises 15 residues. DNA of the CDR3: TGTGCCAGCTCACCACGTTTGGGGCCCGACTATGGCTACACCTTC. Its protein is CASSPRLGPDYGYTF.

Remarks on this clonotype: Given a much more abundant clone one base away, this may be a read error. The V call is TRBV7-9, the J call TRBJ2-1; tentatively, D is TRBD1 (6 bases). The germline V and J ends were trimmed by 6 bases and 4 bases, with 13 bases remaining between them. Germline assignment: CDR1 SEHNR and CDR2 FQNEAQ (reference sequence). The CDR3 consists of 14 residues. The chain's CDR3 is CASRTGHFYNEQFF. Here the CDR3 DNA reads TGTGCCAGCAGGACGGGACACTTTTACAATGAGCAGTTCTTC.